Presented here are 12 T cell receptor beta chains from one specimen sequenced in a study of vaccination effects on CD4 cells after COVID-19. Within the ViraFEST assay, antigen-specific CD4+ T cells underwent expansion with viral peptide pools prior to sequencing. Scientists isolated CD4+ T cells after an approximately 11-day culture period ended. Of the BNT162b2 and mRNA-1273 vaccines, participants received two doses of one or the other. These receptors are not linked to any known antigen. Some clones are missing from TCRdb's copy, which holds only in-frame ones; the method was immunoSEQ multiplex PCR. The sample lists 17,000 or so clones, 55% to 75% occurring once. This specimen consisted of CD4+ T cells from PBMCs cultured with SARS-CoV-2 spike peptides, obtained after COVID-19 vaccination. These receptor sequences come from a human donor who received a COVID-19 vaccine.

The chain is built from TRBV5-6 and TRBJ2-3; TRBD2 is a possible D gene (6 bases). V dropped 3 bases and J dropped 2 bases, with 13 bases sitting between them. This CDR3 comprises 15 residues. Germline-derived CDR1 and CDR2 are SGHDT and YYEEEE. The CDR3 DNA sequence: TGTGCCAGCAGCTCGACCCCGGGAGCCACAGATACGCAGTATTTT. This sequence encodes CASSSTPGATDTQYF.

This clone was observed a few times. The rearrangement uses TRBV5-8 and TRBJ1-3, with D unclear. The CDR3 totals 14 residues. V was clipped by 6 bases and J by 2 bases, with 12 bases between them. CDR1 is SGHTS, CDR2 YDEGEE, per germline. The CDR3: CASTPVRAGNTIYF. The CDR3, as DNA: TGTGCCAGCACCCCAGTTAGGGCTGGAAACACCATATATTTT.

This chain joins TRBV11-2 and TRBJ2-2; D gene uncertain. V was shortened by 6 bases and J by 3 bases, with 20 bases between the two germline ends. Germline CDR1 is SGHAT and CDR2 is FQNNGV. This CDR3 comprises 17 residues. The CDR3 coding sequence is TGTGCCAGCAGAACTCACAGTCAGGATGGGGACACCGGGGAGCTGTTTTTT. It encodes CASRTHSQDGDTGELFF.

This chain uses TRBV5-1 with TRBJ2-1, with 16 positions matching TRBD2. This CDR3 has 19 residues. Germline values: CDR1 SGHRS, CDR2 YFSETQ. V shed 4 bases, J shed 0 bases, and the junction held 7 bases outside the gene matches. Written as DNA, the CDR3 is TGCGCCAGCAGCGCGGGACTAGCGGGAGGGCCCGTCTCCTACAATGAGCAGTTCTTC. This codes for CASSAGLAGGPVSYNEQFF.

The gene calls are TRBV21-1 and TRBJ1-5. TRBV21-1 is a pseudogene. The CDR3 is 18 residues long. CDR3 region: CASSNRGIEVDGNQPQHF. The CDR3, as DNA: TGTGCCAGCAGCAATCGGGGTATAGAGGTCGACGGCAATCAGCCCCAGCATTTT.

This clone was observed a few times. The V and J genes are TRBV12-3 or TRBV12-4 and TRBJ1-5; D is ambiguous. CDR3 length equals 12 residues. V lost 3 bases and J 7 bases, leaving 7 bases between the germline ends. In nucleotides, the CDR3 is TGTGCCAGCAGTTTTATCTCCCAGCCCCAGCATTTT. It yields the protein CASSFISQPQHF.

In its sample, this clone was seen a few times. V is TRBV5-1 and J is TRBJ1-1; possibly TRBD1 for D (5 bases). V lost 1 base to trimming and J lost 1 base, with 8 bases between them. The CDR3 covers 14 residues. Germline V gene lookup returns CDR1 SGHRS and CDR2 YFSETQ. CDR3 sequence: CASSLRGENTEAFF. Here the CDR3 DNA reads TGCGCCAGCAGCTTGCGAGGGGAGAACACTGAAGCTTTCTTT. Variable domain in full (rest from reference TRBV5-1 and TRBJ1-1): KAGVTQTPRYLIKTRGQQVTLSCSPISGHRSVSWYQQTPGQGLQFLFEYFSETQRNKGNFPGRFSGRQFSNSRSEMNVSTLELGDSALYLCASSLRGENTEAFFGQGTRLTVV.

V is TRBV6-5 and J is TRBJ1-1; TRBD1 is a possible D gene (6 bases). Germline V CDR1 and CDR2: MNHEY, SVGAGI. Trimming took 5 bases from V and 1 from J, leaving 11 bases between them. CDR3 length equals 14 residues. CDR3 sequence reads: CASSTGSTNTEAFF. The CDR3, as DNA: TGTGCCAGCAGTACAGGGTCGACGAACACTGAAGCTTTCTTT.

This CDR3 reads CASGVAGSYNEQFF. The CDR3 DNA is TGTGCCAGCGGGGTCGCCGGTTCCTACAATGAGCAGTTCTTC. The rearrangement uses TRBV14 and TRBJ2-1, with no clear D. V lost 8 bases to trimming and J lost 1 base, with 12 bases between them. CDR3 size: 14 residues. CDR1 is SGHDN and CDR2 is FVKESK in the germline V gene.

For this clone: Its ends do not fully match the called genes, so a read error is possible. The chain employs TRBV6-1 and TRBJ2-7; TRBD1 matches at 8 bases. The CDR3 consists of 14 residues. The germline V gene encodes CDR1 MNHNS and CDR2 SASEGT. The CDR3 is CASSEASIGTGGPF. The CDR3 nucleotides read TGTGCCAGCAGTGAAGCTTCCATTGGGACAGGTGGGCCCTTC.

The rearrangement uses TRBV6-5 and TRBJ2-5; D remains ambiguous. Germline V lookup: CDR1 MNHEY, CDR2 SVGAGI. CDR3 length: 11 amino acids. Between the trimmed V and J ends, which lost 7 bases and 3 bases, there was a span of 6 bases. The CDR3 DNA is TGTGCCAGCAAACGGGAAGAGACCCAGTACTTC. Translation: CASKREETQYF.

This sequence joins TRBV28 and TRBJ2-7; D possibly corresponds to TRBD2 (6 bases). The CDR3 contains 13 residues. CDR1 is MDHEN, CDR2 SYDVKM, per germline. V was pared by 2 bases and J by 4 bases, with 9 bases between. For the CDR3, the DNA is TGTGCCAGCAGTTTAGTCGGGGGTTACGAGCAGTACTTC. Protein: CASSLVGGYEQYF.